Listed here are 8 T cell receptor beta chains from one sample, sequenced in a study of OX40 agonist ivuxolimab in advanced cancers. Libraries were constructed by the immunoSEQ multiplex PCR assay. TCRdb limited this immuneACCESS table to in-frame rearrangements with V and J called. A share of clones is missing; checked studies link under half to unresolved V genes, and the rest is unexplained. The sample table contains about 94,000 clones; only one count was recorded for about 88% of them. The ten largest clones add up to 0.25% to 0.35% of the sample. The sequencing here drew on CD4+ or CD8+ T cells sorted from blood, taken in a trial of the OX40 agonist ivuxolimab. The receptors here all came from an adult with an advanced solid tumor such as melanoma, head and neck, liver or kidney cancer.

The V call is TRBV5-1, the J call TRBJ1-5; tentatively, D is TRBD1 (5 bases). Trimming removed 4 bases from V and 6 bases from J, with 14 bases in between. The germline CDR1 and CDR2 sequences are SGHRS and YFSETQ. This CDR3 spans 14 amino acids. This CDR3 is CASSVQGGGQPQHF. The CDR3 region has the DNA TGCGCCAGCAGCGTCCAAGGCGGGGGTCAGCCCCAGCATTTT.

The chain couples TRBV30 to TRBJ1-5; TRBD1 might be the D (5 bases). CDR1 and CDR2 (germline): GTSNPN, SVGIG (reference sequence). CDR3 length equals 13 residues. DNA of the CDR3: TGTGCTGGGGGAGGGAGCAGCAATCAGCCCCAGCATTTT. Protein: CAGGGSSNQPQHF.

The V gene is TRBV27, the J gene TRBJ1-4, with 7 bases aligning to TRBD1. This CDR3 comprises 14 residues. Germline V lookup: CDR1 MNHEY, CDR2 SMNVEV (reference sequence). The V and J ends lost 8 bases and 7 bases, in that order; junction bases with no gene match: 10. Here the CDR3 reads CASAGTGVGEKLFF. The CDR3, as DNA: TGTGCCAGCGCCGGAACAGGGGTGGGTGAAAAACTGTTTTTT.

V and J are TRBV27 and TRBJ1-6; D is unclear. This CDR3 is built from 16 residues. With 5 bases removed from V and 0 bases from J, the gap between germline ends came to 11 bases. Germline loops: CDR1 MNHEY, CDR2 SMNVEV (reference sequence). Here the CDR3 DNA reads TGTGCCAGCAGTCACGGACGGACCTCCTATAATTCACCCCTCCACTTT. The encoded protein is CASSHGRTSYNSPLHF.

The chain uses TRBV7-2 and TRBJ2-2; D might be TRBD1 (5 bases). Germline CDR1 is SGHTA and CDR2 is FQGNSA. Trimming took 3 bases from V and 5 from J, leaving 7 bases between them. The CDR3 is made up of 13 amino acids. In nucleotides, the CDR3 is TGTGCCAGCAGCTTGTCAGGGACCGGGGAGCTGTTTTTT. Translating gives CASSLSGTGELFF.

This chain links TRBV7-9 with TRBJ1-4; the D gene is possibly TRBD1 (5 bases). Germline V CDR1 and CDR2: SEHNR, FQNEAQ (reference sequence). The CDR3 runs to 15 residues. Trimming removed 5 bases from V and 8 bases from J, with 18 bases in between. CDR3 nucleotide sequence: TGTGCCAGCAGCCTCGGGGACGACGGCCGGGAAAAACTGTTTTTT. It specifies CASSLGDDGREKLFF.

The CDR3 reads CASSYPRGQGEYRFYEQYF. The DNA of the CDR3 is TGTGCCAGCAGCTATCCCCGGGGACAGGGGGAATATAGGTTCTACGAGCAGTACTTC. The chain uses TRBV28 and TRBJ2-7; TRBD1 matches 11 bases. Per germline, CDR1 MDHEN and CDR2 SYDVKM. Trimming at V came to 6 bases and at J to 3 bases, leaving 19 bases not matched to a gene. The CDR3 totals 19 residues. Together with reference TRBV28 and TRBJ2-7, the CDR3 gives the full variable domain: DVKVTQSSRYLVKRTGEKVFLECVQDMDHENMFWYRQDPGLGLRLIYFSYDVKMKEKGDIPEGYSVSREKKERFSLILESASTNQTSMYLCASSYPRGQGEYRFYEQYFGPGTRLTVT.

The chain links TRBV5-4 to TRBJ2-2; no reliable D call. The V gene lost 3 bases and the J gene lost 4 bases, with 10 bases spanning the gap. The length of the CDR3 is 14 residues. Germline V gene lookup returns CDR1 SGHNT and CDR2 YYREEE (reference sequence). This chain's CDR3 is CASSSPEGTGELFF. The DNA for the CDR3 is TGTGCCAGCAGCTCCCCCGAAGGCACCGGGGAGCTGTTTTTT.